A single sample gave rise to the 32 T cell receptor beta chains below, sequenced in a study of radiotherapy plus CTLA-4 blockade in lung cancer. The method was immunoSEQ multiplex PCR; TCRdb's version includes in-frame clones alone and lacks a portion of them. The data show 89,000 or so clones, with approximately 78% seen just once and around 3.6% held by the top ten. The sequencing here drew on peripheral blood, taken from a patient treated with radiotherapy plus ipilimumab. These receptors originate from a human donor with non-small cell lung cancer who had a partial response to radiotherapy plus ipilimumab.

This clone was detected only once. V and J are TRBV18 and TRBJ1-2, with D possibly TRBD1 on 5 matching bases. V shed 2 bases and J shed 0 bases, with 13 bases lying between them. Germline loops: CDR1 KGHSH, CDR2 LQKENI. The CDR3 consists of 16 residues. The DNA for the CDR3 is TGTGCCAGCTCACCAATGTCTGACAGAGCTAACTATGGCTACACCTTC. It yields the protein CASSPMSDRANYGYTF.

CDR3 in amino acids: CASSEAIGSSYNEQFF. DNA of the CDR3: TGTGCCAGCAGTGAAGCGATCGGGAGCTCCTACAATGAGCAGTTCTTC. V usage is TRBV2 and J usage is TRBJ2-1; possible D gene TRBD2, 6 bases. Germline V lookup: CDR1 SNHLY, CDR2 FYNNEI. This CDR3 has 16 residues. V lost 0 bases and J 0 bases, leaving 9 bases between the germline ends.

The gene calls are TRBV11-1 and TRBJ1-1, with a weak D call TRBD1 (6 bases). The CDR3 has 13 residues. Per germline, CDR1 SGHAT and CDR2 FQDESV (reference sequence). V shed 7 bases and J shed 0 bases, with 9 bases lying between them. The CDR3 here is CASTNRVNTEAFF. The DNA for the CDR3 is TGTGCCAGCACCAACAGGGTGAACACTGAAGCTTTCTTT.

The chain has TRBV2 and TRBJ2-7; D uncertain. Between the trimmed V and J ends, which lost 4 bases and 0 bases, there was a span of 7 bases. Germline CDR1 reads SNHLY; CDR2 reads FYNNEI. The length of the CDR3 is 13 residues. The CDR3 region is CASSVWSSYEQYF. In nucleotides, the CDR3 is TGTGCCAGCAGTGTTTGGAGCTCCTACGAGCAGTACTTC.

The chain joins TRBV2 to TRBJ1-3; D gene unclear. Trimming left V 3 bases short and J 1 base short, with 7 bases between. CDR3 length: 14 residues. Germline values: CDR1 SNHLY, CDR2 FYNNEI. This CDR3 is CASSDAASGNTIYF. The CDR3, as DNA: TGTGCCAGCAGTGATGCAGCGTCTGGAAACACCATATATTTT.

The CDR3 loop is CASSFLGAGYEQYF. In nucleotides, the CDR3 is TGTGCCAGCAGTTTTCTGGGGGCCGGCTACGAGCAGTACTTC. The chain joins TRBV11-2 to TRBJ2-7, with a weak D call TRBD1 (6 bases). CDR3 size: 14 residues. Trimming removed 6 bases at V and 3 bases at J, with 15 bases between. The germline V gene encodes CDR1 SGHAT and CDR2 FQNNGV.

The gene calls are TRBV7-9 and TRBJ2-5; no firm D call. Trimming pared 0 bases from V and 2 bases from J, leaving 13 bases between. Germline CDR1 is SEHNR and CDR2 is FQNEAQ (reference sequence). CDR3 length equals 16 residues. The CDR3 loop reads CASSLAVWAQQETQYF. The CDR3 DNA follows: TGTGCCAGCAGCTTAGCGGTCTGGGCACAGCAAGAGACCCAGTACTTC.

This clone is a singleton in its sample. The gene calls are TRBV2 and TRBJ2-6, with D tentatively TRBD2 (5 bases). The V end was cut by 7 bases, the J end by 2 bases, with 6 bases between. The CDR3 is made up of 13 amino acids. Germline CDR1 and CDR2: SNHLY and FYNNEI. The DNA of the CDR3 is TGTGCCAGCACGGGGACTGGGGCCAACGTCCTGACTTTC. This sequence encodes CASTGTGANVLTF.

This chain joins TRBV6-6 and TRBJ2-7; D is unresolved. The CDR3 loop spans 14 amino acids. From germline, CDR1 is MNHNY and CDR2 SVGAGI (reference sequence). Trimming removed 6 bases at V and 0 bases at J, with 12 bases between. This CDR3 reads CASSPYRGSYEQYF. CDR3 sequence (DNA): TGTGCCAGCAGCCCCTATCGTGGCTCCTACGAGCAGTACTTC.

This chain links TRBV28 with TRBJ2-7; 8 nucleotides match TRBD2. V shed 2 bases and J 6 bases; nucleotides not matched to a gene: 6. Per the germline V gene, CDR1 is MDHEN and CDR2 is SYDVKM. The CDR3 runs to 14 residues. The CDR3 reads CASSLQAGGGEQYF. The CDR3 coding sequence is TGTGCCAGCAGTTTACAGGCCGGGGGGGGCGAGCAGTACTTC.

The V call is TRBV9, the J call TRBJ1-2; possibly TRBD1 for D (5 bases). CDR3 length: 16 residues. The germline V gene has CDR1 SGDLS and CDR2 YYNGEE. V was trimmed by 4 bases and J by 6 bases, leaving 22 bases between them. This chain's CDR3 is CASSLRTGTGGDGYTF. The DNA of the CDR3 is TGTGCCAGCAGCCTCCGAACCGGGACGGGAGGCGATGGCTACACCTTC.

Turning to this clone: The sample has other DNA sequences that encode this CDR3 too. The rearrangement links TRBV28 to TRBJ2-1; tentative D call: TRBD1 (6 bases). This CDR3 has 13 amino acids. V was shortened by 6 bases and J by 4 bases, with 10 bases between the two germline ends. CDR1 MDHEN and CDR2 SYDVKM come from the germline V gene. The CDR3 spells CASRPDRYNEQFF. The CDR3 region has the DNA TGTGCCAGCAGGCCCGACAGGTACAATGAGCAGTTCTTC.

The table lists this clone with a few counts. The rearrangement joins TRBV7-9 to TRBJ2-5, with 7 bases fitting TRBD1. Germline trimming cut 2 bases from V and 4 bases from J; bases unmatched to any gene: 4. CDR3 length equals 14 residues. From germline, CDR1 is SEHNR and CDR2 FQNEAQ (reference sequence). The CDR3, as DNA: TGTGCCAGCAGCTTAACAGGGGCGGGAGAGACCCAGTACTTC. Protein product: CASSLTGAGETQYF. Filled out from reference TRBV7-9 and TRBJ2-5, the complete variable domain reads DTGVSQNPRHKITKRGQNVTFRCDPISEHNRLYWYRQTLGQGPEFLTYFQNEAQLEKSRLLSDRFSAERPKGSFSTLEIQRTEQGDSAMYLCASSLTGAGETQYFGPGTRLLVL.

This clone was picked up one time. The chain's CDR3 is CASSLEGTANTEAFF. CDR3 bases: TGCGCCAGCAGCTTGGAAGGGACAGCGAACACTGAAGCTTTCTTT. V gene TRBV5-1 combines with J gene TRBJ1-1; TRBD1 agrees at 7 bases. Looked up from germline, CDR1 is SGHRS and CDR2 is YFSETQ. The CDR3 sequence is 15 residues long. J gave up 1 base and V 0 bases, and 3 bases lay outside the gene matches.

CDR3 amino acids: CASSLEGELFF. The CDR3 nucleotides read TGTGCCAGCAGCCTCGAGGGGGAGCTGTTTTTT. The rearrangement links TRBV7-9 to TRBJ2-2; unclear D gene. CDR3 length: 11 amino acids. The V gene's germline CDR1 is SEHNR and CDR2 FQNEAQ (reference sequence). The V end was cut by 5 bases, the J end by 8 bases, with 6 bases between.

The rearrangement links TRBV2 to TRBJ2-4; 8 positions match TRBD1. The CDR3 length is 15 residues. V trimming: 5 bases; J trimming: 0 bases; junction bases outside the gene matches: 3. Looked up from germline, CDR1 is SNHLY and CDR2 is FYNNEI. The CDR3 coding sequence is TGTGCCAGCAGTCAACAGGGGGTAGCCAAAAACATTCAGTACTTC. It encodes CASSQQGVAKNIQYF.

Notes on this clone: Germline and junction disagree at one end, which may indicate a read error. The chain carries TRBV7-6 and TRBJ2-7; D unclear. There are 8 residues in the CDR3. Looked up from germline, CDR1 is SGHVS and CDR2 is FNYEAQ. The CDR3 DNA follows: TGTGCCAGCGATATGGCAGGCTTC. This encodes CASDMAGF.

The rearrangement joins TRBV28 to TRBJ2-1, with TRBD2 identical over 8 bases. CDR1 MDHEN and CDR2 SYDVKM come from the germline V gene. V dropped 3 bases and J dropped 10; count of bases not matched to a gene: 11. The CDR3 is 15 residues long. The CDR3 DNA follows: TGTGCCAGCAGTTTCCAGCGGGAGCCATATGACGAGCAGTTCTTC. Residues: CASSFQREPYDEQFF.

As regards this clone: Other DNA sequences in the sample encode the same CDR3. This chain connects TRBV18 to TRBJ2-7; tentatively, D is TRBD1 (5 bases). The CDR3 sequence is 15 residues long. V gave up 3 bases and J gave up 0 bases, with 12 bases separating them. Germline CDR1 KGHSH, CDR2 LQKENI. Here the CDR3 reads CASSPNRQSSYEQYF. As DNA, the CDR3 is TGTGCCAGCTCACCCAACCGACAGAGCTCCTACGAGCAGTACTTC.

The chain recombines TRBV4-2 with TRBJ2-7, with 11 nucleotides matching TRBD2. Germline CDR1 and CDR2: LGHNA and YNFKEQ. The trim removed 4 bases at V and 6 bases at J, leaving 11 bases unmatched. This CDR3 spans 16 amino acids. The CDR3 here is CASSRPDLAGGLEQYF. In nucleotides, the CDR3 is TGTGCCAGCAGCCGTCCAGATCTAGCGGGAGGCCTCGAGCAGTACTTC.

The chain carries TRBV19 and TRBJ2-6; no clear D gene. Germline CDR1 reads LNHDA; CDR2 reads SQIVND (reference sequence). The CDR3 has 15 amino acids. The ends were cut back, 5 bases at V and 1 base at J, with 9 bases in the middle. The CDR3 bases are TGTGCCAGTAGTCTTCCCTCTTCTGGGGCCAACGTCCTGACTTTC. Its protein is CASSLPSSGANVLTF.

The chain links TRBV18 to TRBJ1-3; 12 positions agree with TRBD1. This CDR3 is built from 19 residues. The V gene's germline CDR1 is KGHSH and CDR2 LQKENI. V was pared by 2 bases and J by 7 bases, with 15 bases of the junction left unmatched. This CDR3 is CASSPRMSGQGAHGNTIYF. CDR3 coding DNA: TGTGCCAGCTCACCAAGGATGTCGGGACAGGGGGCTCACGGGAACACCATATATTTT.

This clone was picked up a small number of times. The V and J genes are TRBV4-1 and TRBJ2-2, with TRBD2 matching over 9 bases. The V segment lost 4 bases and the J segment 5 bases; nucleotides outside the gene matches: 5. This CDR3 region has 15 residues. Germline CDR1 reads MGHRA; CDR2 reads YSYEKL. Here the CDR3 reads CASSPGLALTGELFF. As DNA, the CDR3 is TGCGCCAGCAGCCCGGGACTAGCCCTAACCGGGGAGCTGTTTTTT.

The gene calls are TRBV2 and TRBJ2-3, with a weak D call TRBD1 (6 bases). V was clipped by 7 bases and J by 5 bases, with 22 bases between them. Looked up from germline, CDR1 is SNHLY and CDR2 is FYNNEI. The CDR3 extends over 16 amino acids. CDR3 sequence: CASIENGLTGRDTQYF. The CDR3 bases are TGTGCCAGCATCGAAAACGGCCTGACAGGTAGAGATACGCAGTATTTT.

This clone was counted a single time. CDR3 region: CASSASRGRVWDTEAFF. CDR3 nucleotides: TGCGCCAGCAGCGCCTCCAGGGGGCGCGTATGGGACACTGAAGCTTTCTTT. The chain carries TRBV5-1 and TRBJ1-1, with 8 bases aligning to TRBD1. From germline, CDR1 is SGHRS and CDR2 YFSETQ. Losses at the gene ends were 4 bases for V and 3 bases for J; bases not matched to a gene: 14. This CDR3 has 17 residues.

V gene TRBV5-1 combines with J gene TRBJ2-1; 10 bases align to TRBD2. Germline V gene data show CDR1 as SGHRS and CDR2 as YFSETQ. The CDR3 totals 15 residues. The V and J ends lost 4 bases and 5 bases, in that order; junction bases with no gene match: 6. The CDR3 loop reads CASSTGLAKNNEQFF. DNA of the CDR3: TGCGCCAGCAGCACGGGACTAGCGAAAAACAATGAGCAGTTCTTC.

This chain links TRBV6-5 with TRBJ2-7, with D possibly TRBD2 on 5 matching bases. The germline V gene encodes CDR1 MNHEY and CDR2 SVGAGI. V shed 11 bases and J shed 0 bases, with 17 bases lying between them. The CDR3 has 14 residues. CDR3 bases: TGTGCCTGCGGGTTAAGCGGCTTCTCCTACGAGCAGTACTTC. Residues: CACGLSGFSYEQYF.

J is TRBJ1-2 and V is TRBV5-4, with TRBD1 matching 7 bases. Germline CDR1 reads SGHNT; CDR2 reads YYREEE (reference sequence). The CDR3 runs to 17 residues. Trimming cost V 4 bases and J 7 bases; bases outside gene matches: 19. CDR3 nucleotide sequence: TGTGCCAGCAGCCCGGACCCGGGACAGTTAGGTATGAGTGGCTACACCTTC. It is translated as CASSPDPGQLGMSGYTF.

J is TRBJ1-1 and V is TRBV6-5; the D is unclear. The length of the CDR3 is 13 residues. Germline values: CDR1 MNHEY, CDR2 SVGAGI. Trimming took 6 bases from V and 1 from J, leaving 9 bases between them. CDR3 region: CASSLTQNTEAFF. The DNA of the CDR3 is TGTGCCAGCAGCCTCACACAGAACACTGAAGCTTTCTTT.

CDR3 loop: CASSLRTGGVRQPQHF. The CDR3 bases are TGTGCCAGCAGCCTGAGGACAGGGGGCGTTCGCCAGCCCCAGCATTTT. The chain employs TRBV28 and TRBJ1-5; 11 bases map to TRBD1. Germline V gene lookup returns CDR1 MDHEN and CDR2 SYDVKM. This CDR3 is built from 16 residues. With 6 bases clipped from V and 7 bases from J, the junction kept 11 bases outside the gene matches.

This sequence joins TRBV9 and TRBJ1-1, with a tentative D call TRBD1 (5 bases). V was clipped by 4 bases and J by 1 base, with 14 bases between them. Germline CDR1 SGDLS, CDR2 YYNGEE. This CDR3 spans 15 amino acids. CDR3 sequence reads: CASSPGGARNTEAFF. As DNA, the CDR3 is TGTGCCAGCAGCCCAGGAGGGGCTAGGAACACTGAAGCTTTCTTT.

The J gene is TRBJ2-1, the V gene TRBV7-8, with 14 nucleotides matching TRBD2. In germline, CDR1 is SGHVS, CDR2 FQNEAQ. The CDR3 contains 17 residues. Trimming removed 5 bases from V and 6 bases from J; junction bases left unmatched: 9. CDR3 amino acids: CASSVQGLAGAINEQFF. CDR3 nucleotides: TGTGCCAGCAGCGTACAGGGACTAGCGGGAGCGATCAATGAGCAGTTCTTC.